The 11 T cell receptor beta chains presented below share a single source sample, sequenced in a study of blood T cell repertoires in COVID-19. TCRdb's copy holds only in-frame clones and misses some; the assay was immunoSEQ multiplex PCR. This table holds 100,000 to 110,000 clones, over 75% found once. Sequencing was done on a sample of peripheral blood. The receptors here all came from a man under 40 in a cohort sampled during active COVID-19.

The rearrangement links TRBV5-6 to TRBJ1-4; D not resolved. The germline gives CDR1 SGHDT, CDR2 YYEEEE. This CDR3 is 14 amino acids long. Trimming removed 0 bases at V and 5 bases at J, with 8 bases between. CDR3 loop: CASSLANVNEKLFF. The CDR3 bases are TGTGCCAGCAGCTTGGCCAATGTGAATGAAAAACTGTTTTTT.

This clone was detected a few times. The rearrangement uses TRBV18 and TRBJ2-3; 8 bases line up with TRBD1. CDR1 and CDR2 (germline): KGHSH, LQKENI. Losses at the gene ends were 4 bases for V and 4 bases for J; bases not matched to a gene: 7. The CDR3 covers 15 residues. CDR3 sequence: CASSLRTGKSDTQYF. The CDR3 DNA reads TGTGCCAGCTCACTCCGGACAGGGAAATCAGATACGCAGTATTTT.

The V gene is TRBV6-5, the J gene TRBJ2-3; tentative D call: TRBD1 (6 bases). V lost 6 bases to trimming and J lost 0 bases, with 10 bases between them. The CDR3 spans 14 residues. Germline-derived CDR1 and CDR2 are MNHEY and SVGAGI. The CDR3 DNA is TGTGCCAGCAGGCTCAGGGGAAGCACAGATACGCAGTATTTT. This encodes CASRLRGSTDTQYF.

The genes are TRBV7-2 and TRBJ2-5; 8 positions agree with TRBD1. Germline loops: CDR1 SGHTA, CDR2 FQGNSA. The junction had 8 bases not matched to a gene; V was cut back by 6 bases and J by 5 bases. This CDR3 contains 14 residues. CDR3 coding DNA: TGTGCCAGCAGTTATCAGGGGGCCGGGGAGACCCAGTACTTC. Encoded protein: CASSYQGAGETQYF. Combining the CDR3 with reference TRBV7-2 and TRBJ2-5 gives the whole variable domain GAGVSQSPSNKVTEKGKDVELRCDPISGHTALYWYRQSLGQGLEFLIYFQGNSAPDKSGLPSDRFSAERTGGSVSTLTIQRTQQEDSAVYLCASSYQGAGETQYFGPGTRLLVL.

This clone has just a few counts. The V and J genes are TRBV29-1 and TRBJ1-2; D remains ambiguous. CDR1 and CDR2 (germline): SQVTM, ANQGSEA. This CDR3 has 13 amino acids. Trimming shortened V by 0 bases and J by 1 base, and 6 bases separated the two germline ends. CDR3: CSVEEAVNYGYTF. DNA for the CDR3: TGCAGCGTTGAAGAGGCGGTTAACTATGGCTACACCTTC. Full variable domain (rest looked up from reference TRBV29-1 and TRBJ1-2): SAVISQKPSRDICQRGTSLTIQCQVDSQVTMMFWYRQQPGQSLTLIATANQGSEATYESGFVIDKFPISRPNLTFSTLTVSNMSPEDSSIYLCSVEEAVNYGYTFGSGTRLTVV.

The chain links TRBV4-2 to TRBJ1-2; TRBD1 matches at 9 bases. The CDR3 extends over 16 amino acids. Germline trimming cut 1 base from V and 5 bases from J; bases unmatched to any gene: 8. The germline V gene has CDR1 LGHNA and CDR2 YNFKEQ. The CDR3 DNA sequence: TGTGCCAGCAGCCAAGCCCACAGGGGGCCTACGTATGGCTACACCTTC. It encodes CASSQAHRGPTYGYTF.

With respect to this clone: Other DNA variants within this sample encode the same CDR3. V and J are TRBV7-9 and TRBJ2-5; 11 bases line up with TRBD1. J was trimmed by 5 bases and V by 1 base; bases with no gene match: 3. Germline V gene data show CDR1 as SEHNR and CDR2 as FQNEAQ (reference sequence). The CDR3 is 15 residues long. The CDR3 reads CASSLGTGGEETQYF. The DNA of the CDR3 is TGTGCCAGCAGCTTAGGGACAGGGGGCGAGGAGACCCAGTACTTC.

V and J are TRBV24-1 and TRBJ2-3; weak D call: TRBD1 (6 bases). Germline lookup yields CDR1 KGHDR and CDR2 SFDVKD. The CDR3 covers 14 residues. Trimming pared 2 bases from V and 11 bases from J, leaving 16 bases between. The CDR3 DNA follows: TGTGCCACCAGTGATTCCCGACTTGTAGGGGGGCAGTATTTT. Protein sequence: CATSDSRLVGGQYF.

This chain connects TRBV4-3 to TRBJ2-3; 9 bases line up with TRBD1. The J segment lost 8 bases and the V segment lost 4 bases, leaving 10 bases of the junction unmatched. The CDR3 is 15 residues long. Germline V gives CDR1 LGHNA, CDR2 YSLEER. CDR3 nucleotide sequence: TGCGCCAGCAGCCCGGGGGACAGGGTTGGGGGTACGCAGTATTTT. Amino acids: CASSPGDRVGGTQYF.

CDR3 sequence: CAWSVRGATGYTF. CDR3 nucleotide sequence: TGTGCCTGGAGTGTACGGGGGGCCACTGGCTACACCTTC. This chain links TRBV30 with TRBJ1-2; perhaps TRBD1 as D (6 bases). The CDR3 runs 13 residues. Trimming took off 0 bases at V and 7 bases at J, with 12 bases between the two ends. The germline CDR1 and CDR2 sequences are GTSNPN and SVGIG (reference sequence).

In this sample, this clone turned up once. The V gene is TRBV7-2, the J gene TRBJ1-2, with D tentatively TRBD1 (5 bases). The germline CDR1 and CDR2 sequences are SGHTA and FQGNSA. Trimming removed 2 bases at V and 4 bases at J, with 14 bases between. This CDR3 is 15 amino acids long. CDR3 residues: CASSLTPGGGYGYTF. The DNA for the CDR3 is TGTGCCAGCAGCTTAACCCCGGGGGGGGGCTATGGCTACACCTTC.